This is a list of T cell receptor beta chains from one sample in a study of Graves' ophthalmopathy and Graves' hyperthyroidism. MiXCR was run by TCRdb on the multiplex PCR reads, yielding one entry per CDR3 protein. Among a few hundred thousand distinct CDR3 sequences listed, 17% were seen once. The sample was peripheral blood. The receptor set was obtained from an adult woman with stable Graves' hyperthyroidism. CDR3s include the opening cysteine and the closing phenylalanine or tryptophan. D genes are given only for firm matches. Rows give clone size only sometimes, using once, few, many, or a class for an expanded clone.

clone_size: .
d_call: .
v_call: TRBV27
j_call: TRBJ2-7
cdr3_nt: TGTGCCAGCTCTGGATACCGGGGGAGCTCCTACGAGCAGTACTTC
cdr3_aa: CASSGYRGSSYEQYF

clone_size: many
d_call: .
v_call: TRBV20-1
j_call: TRBJ1-5
cdr3_nt: TGCAGTGCTATCGAGGGGAGGTTTAGCAATCAGCCCCAGCATTTT
cdr3_aa: CSAIEGRFSNQPQHF

clone_size: many
d_call: .
v_call: TRBV28
j_call: TRBJ1-5
cdr3_nt: TGTGCCAGCAGTTTAATTTACGGCAATCAGCCCCAGCATTTT
cdr3_aa: CASSLIYGNQPQHF

clone_size: .
d_call: .
v_call: TRBV4-3
j_call: TRBJ2-2
cdr3_nt: TGCGCCAGCAGCCAAGCCTCCGGGACTTTTAATACCGGGGAGCTGTTTTTT
cdr3_aa: CASSQASGTFNTGELFF

clone_size: .
d_call: .
v_call: TRBV6-2/TRBV6-3
j_call: TRBJ1-3
cdr3_nt: TGTGCCAGCAGTTATCCCACGAGCTCTGGAAACACCATATATTTT
cdr3_aa: CASSYPTSSGNTIYF

clone_size: many
d_call: TRBD1
v_call: TRBV19
j_call: TRBJ2-5
cdr3_nt: TGTGCCACTTTAACAGGGGGCCAAGAGACCCAGTACTTC
cdr3_aa: CATLTGGQETQYF

clone_size: many
d_call: .
v_call: TRBV7-8
j_call: TRBJ1-1
cdr3_nt: TGTGCCAGCAGCTCCCCCCAGAGGAGGGGCACCACTGAAGCTTTCTTT
cdr3_aa: CASSSPQRRGTTEAFF

clone_size: .
d_call: TRBD2
v_call: TRBV30
j_call: TRBJ2-3
cdr3_nt: TGTGCCTGGAATGAGGGACTAGCGGCGGTAGATACGCAGTATTTT
cdr3_aa: CAWNEGLAAVDTQYF

clone_size: .
d_call: .
v_call: TRBV7-9
j_call: TRBJ1-1
cdr3_nt: TGTGCCAGCAGCCAAAAGGGACCTGCAGCTTTCTTT
cdr3_aa: CASSQKGPAAFF

clone_size: many
d_call: TRBD1
v_call: TRBV28
j_call: TRBJ1-2
cdr3_nt: TGTGCCAGTTCGGCGGGAGGGGGCAGCTATGGCTACACCTTC
cdr3_aa: CASSAGGGSYGYTF

clone_size: .
d_call: .
v_call: TRBV6-1
j_call: TRBJ1-1
cdr3_nt: TGTGCCAGCAGTCAAGAGGGGGTGCTCACTGAAGCTTTCTTT
cdr3_aa: CASSQEGVLTEAFF

clone_size: .
d_call: TRBD2
v_call: TRBV20-1
j_call: TRBJ2-2
cdr3_nt: TGCAGTGCTAGAGATCCCGACCGGGAGGGCCGAACCGGGGAGCTGTTTTTT
cdr3_aa: CSARDPDREGRTGELFF

clone_size: many
d_call: TRBD1
v_call: TRBV10-3
j_call: TRBJ2-7
cdr3_nt: TGTGCCATCAGTGAGCCAGACAGGGTCCCCTACGAGCAGTACTTC
cdr3_aa: CAISEPDRVPYEQYF

clone_size: few
d_call: .
v_call: TRBV12-3/TRBV12-4
j_call: TRBJ2-7
cdr3_nt: TGTGCCAGCACCCCTTTGCCGTCCCACGAGCAGTACTTC
cdr3_aa: CASTPLPSHEQYF

clone_size: many
d_call: TRBD1
v_call: TRBV6-7
j_call: TRBJ2-7
cdr3_nt: TGTGCCAGCAGTTCCCTTTTCATACAACCCGAAAGGGACAGGGATAGAGACGAGCAGTACTTC
cdr3_aa: CASSSLFIQPERDRDRDEQYF

clone_size: many
d_call: .
v_call: TRBV5-1
j_call: TRBJ1-1
cdr3_nt: TGCGCCAGCAGCGCGAGGGTTGGCACTGAAGCTTTCTTT
cdr3_aa: CASSARVGTEAFF

clone_size: many
d_call: TRBD1
v_call: TRBV6-1
j_call: TRBJ1-2
cdr3_nt: TGTGCCAGCAGTGAACGGACAGGGTTTGGCTACACCTTC
cdr3_aa: CASSERTGFGYTF

clone_size: many
d_call: .
v_call: TRBV6-5
j_call: TRBJ1-1
cdr3_nt: TGTGCCAGCAGTTACTCAGGAGGCGCTGAAGCTTTCTTT
cdr3_aa: CASSYSGGAEAFF

clone_size: once
d_call: .
v_call: TRBV20-1
j_call: TRBJ1-5
cdr3_nt: TGCAGTGCGTGGGACTCCGAGGCTCAGCCCCAGCATTTT
cdr3_aa: CSAWDSEAQPQHF

clone_size: many
d_call: .
v_call: TRBV28
j_call: TRBJ1-1
cdr3_nt: TGTGCCAGCAGTGGTATGCAGGGCGGTGAAGCTTTCTTT
cdr3_aa: CASSGMQGGEAFF

clone_size: .
d_call: .
v_call: TRBV19
j_call: TRBJ1-5
cdr3_nt: TGTGCCAGTAGTATAGTAGGCAGCTCCGGATTGTATGAGCCCCAGCATTTT
cdr3_aa: CASSIVGSSGLYEPQHF

clone_size: many
d_call: .
v_call: TRBV10-3
j_call: TRBJ1-6
cdr3_nt: TGTGCCATCAGTGAGGGCGGATCCTATAATTCACCCCTCCACTTT
cdr3_aa: CAISEGGSYNSPLHF

clone_size: few
d_call: .
v_call: TRBV19
j_call: TRBJ1-5
cdr3_nt: TGTGCCAGTACGGAGCTGGGGCCTTTAATTCAGCCCCAGCATTTT
cdr3_aa: CASTELGPLIQPQHF

clone_size: many
d_call: .
v_call: TRBV12-3/TRBV12-4
j_call: TRBJ1-2
cdr3_nt: TGTGCCAGCAGTTCCCCTCCAGGGGAATCTGGGTATGGCTACACCTTC
cdr3_aa: CASSSPPGESGYGYTF

clone_size: many
d_call: TRBD1
v_call: TRBV12-3/TRBV12-4
j_call: TRBJ2-7
cdr3_nt: TGTGCCAGCACGACAGGGGCGTACGAGCAGTACTTC
cdr3_aa: CASTTGAYEQYF

clone_size: many
d_call: .
v_call: TRBV7-2
j_call: TRBJ2-6
cdr3_nt: TGTGCCAGCAGCTTGGCTGGGGCCGCTGGGGCCAACGTCCTGACTTTC
cdr3_aa: CASSLAGAAGANVLTF

clone_size: .
d_call: .
v_call: TRBV28
j_call: TRBJ2-7
cdr3_nt: TGTGCCAGCAGTCCCGATCAAAGCGAGCAGTACTTC
cdr3_aa: CASSPDQSEQYF

clone_size: .
d_call: TRBD1
v_call: TRBV6-4
j_call: TRBJ2-6
cdr3_nt: TGTGCCAGCAAAAACCGGGACAGGGGGCCGATAAGACCTGGGGCCAACGTCCTGACTTTC
cdr3_aa: CASKNRDRGPIRPGANVLTF

clone_size: few
d_call: .
v_call: TRBV29-1
j_call: TRBJ2-4
cdr3_nt: TGCAGCGTTGCGGGTGCACCTCGGGACAAGGGAAACATTCAGTACTTC
cdr3_aa: CSVAGAPRDKGNIQYF

clone_size: many
d_call: .
v_call: TRBV28
j_call: TRBJ1-5
cdr3_nt: TGTGCCAGCAGTCTTCGGGGGATCCGAGGCCAGCCCCAGCATTTT
cdr3_aa: CASSLRGIRGQPQHF

clone_size: many
d_call: TRBD1
v_call: TRBV30
j_call: TRBJ2-7
cdr3_nt: TGTGCCTGGAGTGGGACAGGCTACGAGCAGTACTTC
cdr3_aa: CAWSGTGYEQYF

clone_size: many
d_call: TRBD1
v_call: TRBV12-3/TRBV12-4
j_call: TRBJ1-2
cdr3_nt: TGTGCCAGCAGTTTCGACAGGGGGCTTAGAGGCTACACCTTC
cdr3_aa: CASSFDRGLRGYTF

clone_size: many
d_call: .
v_call: TRBV28
j_call: TRBJ1-2
cdr3_nt: TGTGCCAGCAGTCTACGACCTGGTAGCGGCTACACCTTC
cdr3_aa: CASSLRPGSGYTF

clone_size: many
d_call: TRBD1
v_call: TRBV12-3/TRBV12-4
j_call: TRBJ2-6
cdr3_nt: TGTGCCACCCGAAGGACAGGAGTTGCTGGGGCCAACGTCCTGACTTTC
cdr3_aa: CATRRTGVAGANVLTF

clone_size: many
d_call: .
v_call: TRBV6-1
j_call: TRBJ1-1
cdr3_nt: TGTGCCAGCATCCGTGACGGGAACACTGAAGCTTTCTTT
cdr3_aa: CASIRDGNTEAFF

clone_size: many
d_call: .
v_call: TRBV12-3/TRBV12-4
j_call: TRBJ2-7
cdr3_nt: TGTGCCAGCCTCGACGAGCAGTACTTC
cdr3_aa: CASLDEQYF

clone_size: few
d_call: TRBD2
v_call: TRBV20-1
j_call: TRBJ2-5
cdr3_nt: TGCAGTGCCCTATCCCCGGGAGCGGGAGAGACCAAGTACTTC
cdr3_aa: CSALSPGAGETKYF

clone_size: many
d_call: .
v_call: TRBV24-1
j_call: TRBJ2-7
cdr3_nt: TGTGCCACCAGTGCCGCCGGGACCCTAGGGCAGTACTTC
cdr3_aa: CATSAAGTLGQYF

clone_size: many
d_call: TRBD1
v_call: TRBV7-9
j_call: TRBJ1-5
cdr3_nt: TGTGCCAGCGCAGGGGGGGGAAGCCAGCCCCAGCATTTT
cdr3_aa: CASAGGGSQPQHF

clone_size: .
d_call: .
v_call: TRBV7-6
j_call: TRBJ2-7
cdr3_nt: TGTGGCAGCAGCTTAGGTGCAGGGTCGTACGAGCAGTACTTC
cdr3_aa: CGSSLGAGSYEQYF